This TCR beta chain was documented in a study of PD-L1 blockade in urothelial cancer. Time point given: peripheral blood 6 weeks after treatment start. Sequenced by immunoSEQ multiplex PCR; TCRdb stores in-frame clones only, minus some. The data hold about 36,000 clones, with around four fifths observed a single time. V was cut by 6 bases and J by 0 bases, with 15 bases left in between. Germline V lookup: CDR1 MDHEN, CDR2 SYDVKM. The CDR3 is 15 amino acids. Sequenced here: PBMCs, sampled around atezolizumab (anti-PD-L1) treatment. This chain links TRBV28 with TRBJ2-7; a weak D match, TRBD2 (5 bases). The clonotype originates from a man aged 40-55 years with urothelial cancer. The CDR3 DNA follows: TGTGCCAGCAGGGAACCCCGCGGGTCCTCCTACGAGCAGTACTTC. Protein sequence: CASREPRGSSYEQYF.